A selection of T cell receptor beta chains follows, all from one sample in a study of neurological immune-mediated disorders. TCRdb fed the 5' RACE reads into MiXCR, producing one record per CDR3 protein. Here the sample spans about 9,200 distinct CDR3 sequences, over 20% being singletons. Sequencing input: CD8+ T cells from blood. The source is a woman aged 60-70 years with HTLV-1-associated myelopathy (HAM/TSP). Each CDR3 is given with its conserved first and last residue.

j_call v_call cdr3_aa
TRBJ2-7 TRBV5-5 CASSFFPFWEDRGKDEQYF
TRBJ2-1 TRBV20-1 CSARTLAMGNPSDNEQFF
TRBJ1-2 TRBV2 CAKNSGLYGYTF
TRBJ1-1 TRBV20-1 CSARDYRTPNTEAFF
TRBJ2-1 TRBV5-1 CASSSGTGAGNEQFF
TRBJ2-7 TRBV5-1 CASNLVGFSYEQYF
TRBJ2-7 TRBV9 CASSPGQSSYEQYF
TRBJ2-7 TRBV7-9 CASSRTGEHEQYF
TRBJ1-5 TRBV6-5 CASSPDNYKPQHF
TRBJ2-1 TRBV7-6 CASSLSVRPYNEQFF